The rows below give T cell receptor beta chains drawn from one sample of a study of blood T cell repertoires in COVID-19. The table came from immunoSEQ multiplex PCR; TCRdb's copy has only in-frame clones and leaves some out. The sample gives fewer than 200,000 clones, roughly 89% of which show up once; around an eighth is in the top ten. Source material: peripheral blood. The receptor source for this set is a woman in her 70s with COVID-19, enrolled during active disease. CDR3s include the opening cysteine and the closing phenylalanine or tryptophan. Each record gives: clone size, J gene, V gene, CDR3 protein. Size values are once, few and many counts, or a class for expanded clones, and some rows have none.

clone size: -
J gene: TRBJ2-5
V gene: TRBV6-2/TRBV6-3
CDR3 protein: CASSYSERDWETQYF

clone size: -
J gene: TRBJ2-7
V gene: TRBV11-2
CDR3 protein: CASSATGTGDLVQYF

clone size: -
J gene: TRBJ2-7
V gene: TRBV29-1
CDR3 protein: CSVDLGPYEQYF

clone size: -
J gene: TRBJ1-6
V gene: TRBV9
CDR3 protein: CASSVRGGLTLHF

clone size: -
J gene: TRBJ1-4
V gene: TRBV2
CDR3 protein: CASNGQGWANEKLFF

clone size: -
J gene: TRBJ1-2
V gene: TRBV29-1
CDR3 protein: CSVVTRSDGYTF

clone size: -
J gene: TRBJ1-1
V gene: TRBV14
CDR3 protein: CASSPMGAVNSEAFF

clone size: -
J gene: TRBJ2-5
V gene: TRBV19
CDR3 protein: CASSTEFGTRKGETQYF

clone size: -
J gene: TRBJ1-1
V gene: TRBV16
CDR3 protein: CASTPGTTNTEAFF

clone size: -
J gene: TRBJ1-1
V gene: TRBV18
CDR3 protein: CASSTQGDTEAFF

clone size: -
J gene: TRBJ2-4
V gene: TRBV28
CDR3 protein: CASSPQRAKNIQYF

clone size: once
J gene: TRBJ2-1
V gene: TRBV28
CDR3 protein: CASRRNSGTNEQFF

clone size: -
J gene: TRBJ2-5
V gene: TRBV7-9
CDR3 protein: CASSLDKGGSTPQYF

clone size: -
J gene: TRBJ1-2
V gene: TRBV6-1
CDR3 protein: CASSLPGQGNYGYTF

clone size: -
J gene: TRBJ1-4
V gene: TRBV11-2
CDR3 protein: CASSLEGQRDEKLFF

clone size: -
J gene: TRBJ2-7
V gene: TRBV7-8
CDR3 protein: CASSSQHGGEYEQYF

clone size: -
J gene: TRBJ2-7
V gene: TRBV19
CDR3 protein: CASSTGRGYEQYF

clone size: -
J gene: TRBJ2-1
V gene: TRBV5-1
CDR3 protein: CASSLARQGYNEQFF

clone size: few
J gene: TRBJ2-1
V gene: TRBV7-3
CDR3 protein: CASSPKQGNEQFF

clone size: once
J gene: TRBJ2-2
V gene: TRBV30
CDR3 protein: CAWSRAGGSTGELFF

clone size: -
J gene: TRBJ2-5
V gene: TRBV30
CDR3 protein: CAWSVGSPGETQYF

clone size: -
J gene: TRBJ1-6
V gene: TRBV5-8
CDR3 protein: CASSLFGGNVSPLHF

clone size: -
J gene: TRBJ1-3
V gene: TRBV30
CDR3 protein: CAWITGGNTIYF

clone size: -
J gene: TRBJ2-3
V gene: TRBV9
CDR3 protein: CASSQNAGPTDTQYF

clone size: -
J gene: TRBJ1-2
V gene: TRBV28
CDR3 protein: CASSLEAGSTYGYTF

clone size: -
J gene: TRBJ1-1
V gene: TRBV6-5
CDR3 protein: CASSYNRENTEAFF

clone size: -
J gene: TRBJ2-7
V gene: TRBV4-2
CDR3 protein: CASRGLRGGSYEQYF

clone size: -
J gene: TRBJ1-1
V gene: TRBV28
CDR3 protein: CASSLTVPNTEAFF

clone size: -
J gene: TRBJ2-7
V gene: TRBV5-1
CDR3 protein: CASSLAQDYEQYF

clone size: -
J gene: TRBJ1-5
V gene: TRBV19
CDR3 protein: CASSIRDRGKHQPQHF

clone size: once
J gene: TRBJ2-7
V gene: TRBV6-4
CDR3 protein: CASRKRRDRGTYEQYF

clone size: -
J gene: TRBJ1-5
V gene: TRBV24-1
CDR3 protein: CATSAADQPQHF

clone size: -
J gene: TRBJ2-2
V gene: TRBV9
CDR3 protein: CASSTRAGENTGELFF

clone size: -
J gene: TRBJ2-1
V gene: TRBV5-4
CDR3 protein: CASSHAGGYNEQFF

clone size: -
J gene: TRBJ1-1
V gene: TRBV5-1
CDR3 protein: CASNRGQENTEAFF

clone size: few
J gene: TRBJ2-3
V gene: TRBV6-2/TRBV6-3
CDR3 protein: CASSYDGSTSTDTQYF

clone size: -
J gene: TRBJ1-5
V gene: TRBV28
CDR3 protein: CASSLYRGNSNQPQHF

clone size: -
J gene: TRBJ2-3
V gene: TRBV6-2/TRBV6-3
CDR3 protein: CASSQGNTQYF

clone size: -
J gene: TRBJ1-1
V gene: TRBV2
CDR3 protein: CASNRDRGETEAFF

clone size: -
J gene: TRBJ1-2
V gene: TRBV4-1
CDR3 protein: CASSQRTGIYGYTF

clone size: -
J gene: TRBJ2-1
V gene: TRBV11-2
CDR3 protein: CASSRGTSGSGSYNEQFF

clone size: -
J gene: TRBJ1-1
V gene: TRBV19
CDR3 protein: CASKWQGAGSNTEAFF

clone size: -
J gene: TRBJ1-3
V gene: TRBV7-9
CDR3 protein: CASSLATPGNTIYF

clone size: -
J gene: TRBJ2-5
V gene: TRBV6-6
CDR3 protein: CASSYRGSGSKETQYF

clone size: -
J gene: TRBJ2-1
V gene: TRBV30
CDR3 protein: CAWKVSGPSSYNEQFF

clone size: -
J gene: TRBJ1-1
V gene: TRBV19
CDR3 protein: CASCLAGLNTEAFF

clone size: -
J gene: TRBJ1-3
V gene: TRBV30
CDR3 protein: CAWSLGGGGNTIYF

clone size: -
J gene: TRBJ1-1
V gene: TRBV7-3
CDR3 protein: CASRQGGGTEAFF

clone size: -
J gene: TRBJ1-3
V gene: TRBV9
CDR3 protein: CASSPLQVSGNTIYF

clone size: -
J gene: TRBJ1-4
V gene: TRBV19
CDR3 protein: CASSRDSQNEKLFF

clone size: once
J gene: TRBJ2-7
V gene: TRBV24-1
CDR3 protein: CATSDGYEQYF

clone size: -
J gene: TRBJ2-2
V gene: TRBV15
CDR3 protein: CATSRTISNTGELFF

clone size: -
J gene: TRBJ2-5
V gene: TRBV7-3
CDR3 protein: CASSPRRGETQYF

clone size: -
J gene: TRBJ2-7
V gene: TRBV19
CDR3 protein: CASSRGGARTYEQYF

clone size: -
J gene: TRBJ2-3
V gene: TRBV19
CDR3 protein: CASKPTGPITDTQYF

clone size: -
J gene: TRBJ2-1
V gene: TRBV7-9
CDR3 protein: CASSLVVLPQGFF

clone size: -
J gene: TRBJ1-3
V gene: TRBV28
CDR3 protein: CASTRGDTGNTIYF

clone size: -
J gene: TRBJ2-4
V gene: TRBV7-8
CDR3 protein: CASSLYGTAKKNIQYF

clone size: once
J gene: TRBJ2-1
V gene: TRBV11-3
CDR3 protein: CASSPTGGATYNEQFF

clone size: few
J gene: TRBJ2-7
V gene: TRBV18
CDR3 protein: CASSTSYEQYF